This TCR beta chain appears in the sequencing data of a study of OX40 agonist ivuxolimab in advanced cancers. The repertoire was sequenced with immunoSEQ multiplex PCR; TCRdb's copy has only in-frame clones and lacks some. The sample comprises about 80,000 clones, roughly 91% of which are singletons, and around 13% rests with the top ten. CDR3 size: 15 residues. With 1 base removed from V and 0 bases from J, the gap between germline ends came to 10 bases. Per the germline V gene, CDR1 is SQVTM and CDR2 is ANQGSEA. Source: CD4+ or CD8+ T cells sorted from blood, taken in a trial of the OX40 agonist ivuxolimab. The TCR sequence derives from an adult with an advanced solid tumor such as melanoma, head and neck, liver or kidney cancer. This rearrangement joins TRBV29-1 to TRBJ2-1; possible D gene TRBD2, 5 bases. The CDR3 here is CSVEGKRLSYNEQFF. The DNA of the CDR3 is TGCAGCGTTGAAGGGAAGCGGCTCTCCTACAATGAGCAGTTCTTC.